The 18 T cell receptor beta chains presented below share a single source sample, sequenced in a study of T cell repertoires in cytomegalovirus infection. TCRdb used MiXCR to reprocess the reads, holding one entry per CDR3 protein. Found here are some 390,000 distinct CDR3 sequences, 15% to 20% of them singletons; the top ten hold around 9.3%. Material: PBMCs. These receptor sequences come from a human donor in good health (CMV status not recorded). Some clones in this sample may be carry-over from other donors' samples.

CDR3 in DNA: TGTGCCAGCAGCTTAGATACTGCTAATGAGCAGTTCTTC. Its translation: CASSLDTANEQFF. V and J are TRBV11-2 and TRBJ2-1; D is ambiguous. The V gene lost 0 bases and the J gene lost 7 bases, with 7 bases spanning the gap. The CDR3 has 13 amino acids. CDR1 and CDR2 (germline): SGHAT, FQNNGV.

The chain carries TRBV12-3 or TRBV12-4 and TRBJ2-1; 14 nucleotides line up with TRBD2. The ends lost 5 bases at V and 7 bases at J; junction bases unmatched: 4. The CDR3 has 15 residues. CDR3: CASSGTSGSQNEQFF. The CDR3 bases are TGTGCCAGCAGTGGGACTAGCGGGAGCCAAAATGAGCAGTTCTTC.

The J gene is TRBJ1-1, the V gene TRBV20-1; possibly TRBD1 for D (6 bases). Germline V gene data show CDR1 as DFQATT and CDR2 as SNEGSKA (reference sequence). The V gene lost 2 bases and the J gene lost 0 bases, with 10 bases spanning the gap. The CDR3 consists of 14 residues. As DNA, the CDR3 is TGCAGTGCTAGATACAGGGTTTTGAACACTGAAGCTTTCTTT. This encodes CSARYRVLNTEAFF.

The V gene is TRBV20-1, the J gene TRBJ2-6, with unresolved D. This CDR3 has 15 residues. CDR1 is DFQATT, CDR2 SNEGSKA, per germline (reference sequence). V lost 6 bases, J lost 0 bases, and 12 bases lay in between. CDR3: CSAPTQSSGANVLTF. Written as DNA, the CDR3 is TGCAGTGCACCGACTCAAAGCTCTGGGGCCAACGTCCTGACTTTC.

This clonotype was counted between two and nine times. J is TRBJ1-5 and V is TRBV27; D is uncertain. Germline V CDR1 and CDR2: MNHEY, SMNVEV (reference sequence). Trimming stripped 5 bases from V and 5 bases from J, with 16 bases between. The CDR3 has 15 amino acids. As DNA, the CDR3 is TGTGCCAGCAGTAAGGACCGCGGCTGGGATCAGCCCCAGCATTTT. This encodes CASSKDRGWDQPQHF.

This clonotype was counted ten times or more. This chain joins TRBV12-3 or TRBV12-4 and TRBJ1-1; D may be TRBD1 (5 bases). Trimming pared 3 bases from V and 10 bases from J, leaving 15 bases between. This CDR3 spans 13 amino acids. The CDR3 sequence is CASSLMTESTAFF. The CDR3 DNA reads as TGTGCCAGCAGTTTGATGACAGAGTCAACAGCTTTCTTT.

The table lists this clonotype with a few counts. The genes are TRBV2 and TRBJ1-4, with D possibly TRBD1 on 6 matching bases. The CDR3 consists of 16 residues. Between the trimmed V and J ends, which lost 6 bases and 4 bases, there was a span of 18 bases. Looked up from germline, CDR1 is SNHLY and CDR2 is FYNNEI. The CDR3 DNA follows: TGTGCCAGCAGGGTCCCTTTGCAGGGGCTTAATGAAAAACTGTTTTTT. Amino acids: CASRVPLQGLNEKLFF. Drawing the rest from reference TRBV2 and TRBJ1-4, the complete variable domain is EPEVTQTPSHQVTQMGQEVILRCVPISNHLYFYWYRQILGQKVEFLVSFYNNEISEKSEIFDDQFSVERPDGSNFTLKIRSTKLEDSAMYFCASRVPLQGLNEKLFFGSGTQLSVL.

This clonotype was observed a few times. The chain combines TRBV6-5 with TRBJ2-5; no firm D call. Germline CDR1 reads MNHEY; CDR2 reads SVGAGI. The CDR3 consists of 12 residues. Trimming removed 2 bases from V and 4 bases from J, with 5 bases in between. CDR3 nucleotides: TGTGCCAGCAGTTACAATGGAGAGACCCAGTACTTC. It codes for CASSYNGETQYF.

At least ten counts were recorded for this clonotype. The genes are TRBV7-2 and TRBJ2-7; 8 nucleotides line up with TRBD2. The CDR3 contains 16 residues. The V segment lost 5 bases and the J segment 3 bases; nucleotides outside the gene matches: 12. Germline CDR1 and CDR2: SGHTA and FQGNSA. The CDR3 loop reads CASSPRGSGTLYEQYF. CDR3 nucleotides: TGTGCCAGCAGCCCCCGTGGTAGCGGGACCCTCTACGAGCAGTACTTC.

CDR3 region: CASSPQGWKETQYF. CDR3 coding DNA: TGTGCCAGCAGTCCCCAGGGATGGAAAGAGACCCAGTACTTC. The gene calls are TRBV27 and TRBJ2-5; weak D call: TRBD1 (5 bases). The CDR3 spans 14 residues. Germline CDR1 reads MNHEY; CDR2 reads SMNVEV (reference sequence). V was shortened by 5 bases and J by 3 bases, with 13 bases between the two germline ends.

This clonotype came up a few times. This chain joins TRBV29-1 and TRBJ1-2; the D gene is possibly TRBD1 (5 bases). Trimming cost V 0 bases and J 3 bases, with 11 bases left between them. Germline V gene lookup returns CDR1 SQVTM and CDR2 ANQGSEA. The CDR3 spans 14 residues. This CDR3 is CSVEEDEGYYGYTF. CDR3 in DNA: TGCAGCGTTGAAGAAGATGAGGGGTACTATGGCTACACCTTC.

V and J are TRBV5-4 and TRBJ2-1, with 9 bases that match TRBD1. Germline V lookup: CDR1 SGHNT, CDR2 YYREEE (reference sequence). The V segment lost 4 bases and the J segment 8 bases; nucleotides outside the gene matches: 10. This CDR3 spans 15 amino acids. The CDR3: CASSPRDRVLHEQFF. The CDR3 DNA reads as TGTGCCAGCAGCCCCCGGGACAGGGTATTACATGAGCAGTTCTTC.

This clonotype has only a few counts. The chain couples TRBV14 to TRBJ2-7; D gene unclear. Germline values: CDR1 SGHDN, CDR2 FVKESK. The CDR3 contains 17 residues. Between the trimmed V and J ends, which lost 1 base and 3 bases, there was a span of 19 bases. This CDR3 is CASSQGFAGRVLYEQYF. For the CDR3, the DNA is TGTGCCAGCAGCCAAGGATTCGCCGGCCGCGTCCTCTACGAGCAGTACTTC.

This clonotype was seen at least ten times. The J gene is TRBJ2-5, the V gene TRBV7-8; a possible D gene is TRBD2 (6 bases). The CDR3 extends over 12 amino acids. CDR1 is SGHVS, CDR2 FQNEAQ, per germline. Trimming left V 3 bases short and J 13 bases short, with 15 bases between. CDR3 nucleotides: TGTGCCAGCAGCTTCTTTGCGGGGTTTGGGTACTTC. This sequence encodes CASSFFAGFGYF.

V and J are TRBV12-3 or TRBV12-4 and TRBJ2-5, with unresolved D. The CDR3 totals 13 residues. Between the trimmed V and J ends, which lost 2 bases and 0 bases, there was a span of 4 bases. The CDR3 coding sequence is TGTGCCAGCAGTTTACTTGACCAAGAGACCCAGTACTTC. Protein product: CASSLLDQETQYF.

This clonotype was observed a few times. This chain uses TRBV12-3 or TRBV12-4 with TRBJ1-1; D call uncertain. The CDR3 is 13 residues long. The ends were cut back, 7 bases at V and 3 bases at J, with 12 bases in the middle. CDR3 DNA: TGTGCCAGCACCATGGACGGTTACACTGAAGCTTTCTTT. Its translation is CASTMDGYTEAFF.

The chain has TRBV20-1 and TRBJ2-7; weak D call: TRBD2 (6 bases). V was trimmed by 3 bases and J by 0 bases, leaving 15 bases between them. Germline V CDR1 and CDR2: DFQATT, SNEGSKA (reference sequence). CDR3 length: 15 residues. CDR3 in DNA: TGCAGTGCTAGGATGGGACTTGCCAGCTCCTACGAGCAGTACTTC. Its translation: CSARMGLASSYEQYF.

The chain recombines TRBV7-4 with TRBJ2-3, with 8 bases lining up with TRBD2. The V and J ends lost 5 bases and 3 bases, in that order; junction bases with no gene match: 4. Germline V lookup: CDR1 SGHVT, CDR2 SQSDAQ. The CDR3 runs to 14 residues. The CDR3 DNA is TGTGCCAGCAGCACTTCGGGGGGGACAGATACGCAGTATTTT. The encoded protein is CASSTSGGTDTQYF.